This paragraph reports one TCR beta chain. What it binds is unknown. These data originate in a study of beta chain features in type 1 diabetes. General study results and limits: Healthy donors had naive, central memory and Treg TCRB repertoires that appeared less similar than those seen among patients.

Germline V gene data show CDR1 as SGHTA and CDR2 as FQGNSA. The CDR3 has 16 residues. Trimming shortened V by 1 base and J by 6 bases, and 19 bases separated the two germline ends. The investigators reverse transcribed all of the isolated RNA, so they sequenced expressed TCRB transcripts. The data were produced by immunoSEQ multiplex PCR, yet TCRdb's version contains in-frame clones alone and is incomplete. The sample gives hundreds of thousands of clones, over 10% of which show up once; roughly 0.017% is in the top ten. Sequencing was done on a sample of naive CD4+ T cells from blood. This sequence originates from a man between 18 and 29 years old in good health. The chain links TRBV7-2 to TRBJ2-7, with D possibly being TRBD2 (6 bases). The CDR3 DNA reads as TGTGCCAGCAGCTTAGTTCAGGCGGGACCGGCTCTCGAGCAGTACTTC. It is translated as CASSLVQAGPALEQYF.